This TCR beta chain was sequenced for a study of tumour-infiltrating T cells in Burkitt lymphoma. Overall study: Productive clonality predicted overall and progression-free survival. Study-level results: Several public clonotypes were shared across many Burkitt lymphoma patients.

In its sample, this clone is medium-sized. The antigen remains unidentified. Using immunoSEQ multiplex PCR, the repertoire was profiled, and TCRdb retains in-frame clones only, with some absent. The data show tens of thousands of clones, around 30% seen once. The CDR3 length is 11 residues. Trimming left V 4 bases short and J 2 bases short, with 5 bases between. The germline CDR1 and CDR2 sequences are SQVTM and ANQGSEA. Sample: tumor tissue. The sequence came from a human donor with Burkitt lymphoma. The genes are TRBV29-1 and TRBJ1-2; D remains ambiguous. The CDR3 nucleotides are TGCAGCGTTGTTGCGAACTATGGCTACACCTTC. Translation: CSVVANYGYTF.